The T cell receptor (beta chain) described here comes from a study of T cell responses to AZD1222 COVID-19 vaccine. The protocol was immunoSEQ multiplex PCR, while the TCRdb copy is restricted to in-frame clones and leaves out a portion. The sample includes about 200,000 clones, approximately 94% of them seen just once. V lost 1 base to trimming and J lost 3 bases, with 12 bases between them. The CDR3 runs 15 residues. Germline CDR1 reads LGHNA; CDR2 reads YNFKEQ. This receptor was obtained from an adult who received the AZD1222 COVID-19 vaccine. This specimen was peripheral blood, taken 28 days after the second AZD1222 dose. The V and J genes are TRBV4-2 and TRBJ1-1; D is ambiguous. CDR3 region: CASSQGVGGYTEAFF. In DNA, the CDR3 is TGTGCCAGCAGCCAAGGTGTGGGCGGATACACTGAAGCTTTCTTT.